A selection of T cell receptor beta chains follows, all from one sample in a study of blood T cell repertoires in COVID-19. TCRdb's copy holds only in-frame clones and misses some; the assay was immunoSEQ multiplex PCR. The data hold around 300,000 clones, with approximately 86% observed a single time. Sample: peripheral blood. These receptors were taken from a woman in her 70s with COVID-19, enrolled during active disease. Both conserved end residues are part of each CDR3. The order of the fields is CDR3 protein, CDR3 DNA, clone size, J gene, D gene, V gene. A D gene is named only where the DNA matches it firmly. For some rows the clone size is stated as once, few or many, or as a class when expanded; others skip it.

CDR3: CASSNQIQGTYEQYF
DNA: TGTGCCAGTAGTAACCAAATACAGGGGACCTACGAGCAGTACTTC
size: once
J: TRBJ2-7
D: TRBD1
V: TRBV19

CDR3: CASSYRQGLSYEQYF
DNA: TGTGCCAGCAGTTATCGACAGGGACTCTCCTACGAGCAGTACTTC
size: -
J: TRBJ2-7
D: -
V: TRBV6-6

CDR3: CASSNDRSSYEQYF
DNA: TGTGCCAGCAGCAACGACAGGAGCTCCTACGAGCAGTACTTC
size: -
J: TRBJ2-7
D: -
V: TRBV4-2

CDR3: CASSSTGGGEQFF
DNA: TGTGCCAGTAGTTCAACAGGGGGAGGTGAGCAGTTCTTC
size: -
J: TRBJ2-1
D: TRBD1
V: TRBV19

CDR3: CAMRQGVTNYGYTF
DNA: TGTGCCATGCGACAGGGGGTAACTAACTATGGCTACACCTTC
size: -
J: TRBJ1-2
D: TRBD1
V: TRBV10-3

CDR3: CASSLTPGTGSTGELFF
DNA: TGTGCCAGCAGCTTGACACCCGGGACAGGGTCAACCGGGGAGCTGTTTTTT
size: -
J: TRBJ2-2
D: TRBD1
V: TRBV11-2

CDR3: CASSLAPGTYQGLNYGYTF
DNA: TGCGCCAGCAGCTTGGCCCCAGGGACATACCAGGGGCTTAACTATGGCTACACCTTC
size: -
J: TRBJ1-2
D: -
V: TRBV5-1

CDR3: CASSSGTGGLETQYF
DNA: TGCGCCAGCAGCTCTGGGACAGGGGGGTTAGAGACCCAGTACTTC
size: once
J: TRBJ2-5
D: TRBD1
V: TRBV5-1

CDR3: CASSSLSGANYGYTF
DNA: TGTGCCAGCAGCTCCCTCAGCGGTGCCAACTATGGCTACACCTTC
size: -
J: TRBJ1-2
D: -
V: TRBV5-6

CDR3: CASSDLGRGPYQETQYF
DNA: TGTGCCAGCAGTGACTTGGGGCGGGGGCCGTACCAAGAGACCCAGTACTTC
size: -
J: TRBJ2-5
D: -
V: TRBV2

CDR3: CAWSQTANTEAFF
DNA: TGTGCCTGGAGCCAGACAGCGAACACTGAAGCTTTCTTT
size: -
J: TRBJ1-1
D: -
V: TRBV30

CDR3: CASSRGGAQETQYF
DNA: TGTGCCAGCAGCCGCGGGGGGGCCCAAGAGACCCAGTACTTC
size: -
J: TRBJ2-5
D: TRBD2
V: TRBV5-4

CDR3: CASSQEGGGAWDTQYF
DNA: TGCGCCAGCAGCCAAGAAGGCGGGGGGGCCTGGGATACGCAGTATTTT
size: -
J: TRBJ2-3
D: TRBD2
V: TRBV4-3

CDR3: CASSSGTGGEQYF
DNA: TGTGCCAGCAGCTCCGGGACAGGGGGCGAGCAGTACTTC
size: few
J: TRBJ2-7
D: TRBD1
V: TRBV7-7

CDR3: CASSYAGTYEQYF
DNA: TGTGCCAGCAGCTATGCCGGGACCTACGAGCAGTACTTC
size: -
J: TRBJ2-7
D: -
V: TRBV11-2

CDR3: CASSERETSDSPSYEQYF
DNA: TGTGCCAGCAGCGAGAGGGAGACTAGCGATTCACCCTCGTACGAGCAGTACTTC
size: -
J: TRBJ2-7
D: TRBD2
V: TRBV9

CDR3: CASSYGQRSYEQYF
DNA: TGTGCCAGCAGTTACGGGCAGAGATCCTACGAGCAGTACTTC
size: -
J: TRBJ2-7
D: -
V: TRBV6-5

CDR3: CAARGPNGYTF
DNA: TGTGCGGCTAGAGGCCCCAATGGCTACACCTTC
size: -
J: TRBJ1-2
D: -
V: TRBV13

CDR3: CATSDLRGAGGYTF
DNA: TGTGCCACCAGTGATTTACGGGGGGCCGGTGGCTACACCTTC
size: -
J: TRBJ1-2
D: -
V: TRBV24-1

CDR3: CASSREEGGGAADTQYF
DNA: TGTGCCAGTAGTCGAGAGGAGGGCGGGGGGGCCGCAGATACGCAGTATTTT
size: -
J: TRBJ2-3
D: TRBD2
V: TRBV19

CDR3: CASSDLSGGDTGELFF
DNA: TGCGCCAGCTCCGACCTTAGCGGGGGAGACACCGGGGAGCTGTTTTTT
size: -
J: TRBJ2-2
D: TRBD2
V: TRBV5-1

CDR3: CASSESGVGGYTF
DNA: TGTGCCAGCAGTGAATCAGGGGTAGGCGGCTACACCTTC
size: -
J: TRBJ1-2
D: -
V: TRBV6-1

CDR3: CASRTGLPYEQYF
DNA: TGTGCCAGCAGAACGGGACTCCCCTACGAGCAGTACTTC
size: -
J: TRBJ2-7
D: -
V: TRBV2

CDR3: CASSASGGSYEKLFF
DNA: TGTGCCAGCAGCGCCTCCGGGGGGTCCTATGAAAAACTGTTTTTT
size: -
J: TRBJ1-4
D: -
V: TRBV5-6

CDR3: CATSDLAGTDTQYF
DNA: TGTGCCACCAGTGATTTGGCGGGCACAGATACGCAGTATTTT
size: once
J: TRBJ2-3
D: -
V: TRBV24-1

CDR3: CASSFGTIQETQYF
DNA: TGCGCCAGCAGCTTTGGGACAATCCAAGAGACCCAGTACTTC
size: -
J: TRBJ2-5
D: -
V: TRBV5-1

CDR3: CASSAALAAEETQYF
DNA: TGTGCCAGCAGTGCCGCTCTAGCGGCCGAAGAGACCCAGTACTTC
size: -
J: TRBJ2-5
D: TRBD2
V: TRBV2

CDR3: CASSESRGAGNTIYF
DNA: TGTGCCAGCAGTGAAAGTCGGGGGGCGGGAAACACCATATATTTT
size: -
J: TRBJ1-3
D: -
V: TRBV6-1

CDR3: CASSFPGHGKDTQYF
DNA: TGTGCCAGCAGCTTCCCGGGACACGGCAAGGATACGCAGTATTTT
size: -
J: TRBJ2-3
D: -
V: TRBV5-4

CDR3: CASSLATGGTEAFF
DNA: TGTGCCAGCAGCTTAGCGACAGGGGGCACTGAAGCTTTCTTT
size: -
J: TRBJ1-1
D: TRBD1
V: TRBV7-2

CDR3: CAWSTWGLGTDTQYF
DNA: TGTGCCTGGAGTACATGGGGACTAGGCACAGATACGCAGTATTTT
size: -
J: TRBJ2-3
D: TRBD2
V: TRBV30

CDR3: CASSPLAGGPDEQFF
DNA: TGCGCCAGCAGCCCTTTAGCGGGGGGGCCAGATGAGCAGTTCTTC
size: -
J: TRBJ2-1
D: TRBD2
V: TRBV5-1

CDR3: CATSGTTYNEQFF
DNA: TGTGCCACTTCCGGGACAACCTACAATGAGCAGTTCTTC
size: -
J: TRBJ2-1
D: -
V: TRBV19

CDR3: CASSSPPTGPVGYGYTF
DNA: TGTGCCAGCAGTTCCCCTCCTACAGGGCCAGTGGGCTATGGCTACACCTTC
size: -
J: TRBJ1-2
D: -
V: TRBV28

CDR3: CASSVSRNNEQFF
DNA: TGTGCCAGCAGCGTATCCAGAAACAATGAGCAGTTCTTC
size: -
J: TRBJ2-1
D: -
V: TRBV9

CDR3: CASRRTSGGPLATGELFF
DNA: TGTGCCAGCAGAAGGACTAGCGGGGGGCCCCTGGCCACCGGGGAGCTGTTTTTT
size: -
J: TRBJ2-2
D: TRBD2
V: TRBV27

CDR3: CASSEEQLNSGANVLTF
DNA: TGTGCCAGCAGTGAAGAACAACTAAACTCTGGGGCCAACGTCCTGACTTTC
size: -
J: TRBJ2-6
D: -
V: TRBV6-4

CDR3: CASGLSLLPSGNTIYF
DNA: TGTGCTAGTGGTTTGAGCTTACTACCCTCTGGAAACACCATATATTTT
size: -
J: TRBJ1-3
D: -
V: TRBV12-5

CDR3: CASSLDSSNQPQHF
DNA: TGTGCCAGCTCTCTGGACAGTTCGAATCAGCCCCAGCATTTT
size: -
J: TRBJ1-5
D: -
V: TRBV2

CDR3: CASSATSGGHRELFF
DNA: TGTGCCAGCAGCGCAACTAGCGGGGGGCATAGGGAGCTGTTTTTT
size: once
J: TRBJ2-2
D: TRBD2
V: TRBV5-4

CDR3: CASASGGARNEQFF
DNA: TGTGCCAGTGCTAGCGGGGGGGCCCGTAATGAGCAGTTCTTC
size: -
J: TRBJ2-1
D: TRBD2
V: TRBV19

CDR3: CASSGGTGRNTEAFF
DNA: TGTGCCAGCAGTGGGGGGACAGGGCGGAACACTGAAGCTTTCTTT
size: -
J: TRBJ1-1
D: TRBD1
V: TRBV2

CDR3: CATRQGIDQPQHF
DNA: TGTGCCACCCGACAGGGTATCGATCAGCCCCAGCATTTT
size: -
J: TRBJ1-5
D: TRBD1
V: TRBV24-1

CDR3: CASSPDRGPPGYTF
DNA: TGTGCCAGCTCCCCGGACAGGGGCCCCCCTGGCTACACCTTC
size: -
J: TRBJ1-2
D: TRBD1
V: TRBV18

CDR3: CASSQVLVAAGATQYF
DNA: TGCGCCAGCAGCCAAGTTCTGGTAGCGGCGGGGGCGACCCAGTACTTC
size: -
J: TRBJ2-5
D: -
V: TRBV4-1

CDR3: CASSLDRLKDTEAFF
DNA: TGTGCCAGCAGCTTGGACAGGCTGAAAGACACTGAAGCTTTCTTT
size: -
J: TRBJ1-1
D: -
V: TRBV5-8

CDR3: CASTGAYNSPLHF
DNA: TGTGCCAGCACGGGGGCCTATAATTCACCCCTCCACTTT
size: -
J: TRBJ1-6
D: -
V: TRBV6-5

CDR3: CASGTRLGNTEAFF
DNA: TGTGCAAGTGGGACTCGTTTAGGGAACACTGAAGCTTTCTTT
size: -
J: TRBJ1-1
D: -
V: TRBV19

CDR3: CSVGQFGETQYF
DNA: TGCAGCGTCGGACAGTTTGGAGAGACCCAGTACTTC
size: -
J: TRBJ2-5
D: -
V: TRBV29-1

CDR3: CASSLALNTEAFF
DNA: TGTGCCAGCAGTTTGGCTCTTAACACTGAAGCTTTCTTT
size: -
J: TRBJ1-1
D: -
V: TRBV12-3/TRBV12-4

CDR3: CAWSAVYEQFF
DNA: TGTGCCTGGAGTGCTGTCTATGAGCAGTTCTTC
size: -
J: TRBJ2-1
D: -
V: TRBV30

CDR3: CAWSQDSTYEQYF
DNA: TGTGCCTGGAGTCAGGACAGCACCTACGAGCAGTACTTC
size: -
J: TRBJ2-7
D: -
V: TRBV30

CDR3: CASSRAGRGTGELFF
DNA: TGTGCCAGCAGTAGGGCGGGTCGAGGCACCGGGGAGCTGTTTTTT
size: -
J: TRBJ2-2
D: -
V: TRBV25-1

CDR3: CASSLDAGGPNEQFF
DNA: TGTGCCAGCAGCTTAGACGCGGGGGGGCCCAATGAGCAGTTCTTC
size: -
J: TRBJ2-1
D: TRBD2
V: TRBV7-2

CDR3: CASSYNRGSSYEQYF
DNA: TGTGCCAGCAGTTATAATCGGGGAAGCTCCTACGAGCAGTACTTC
size: once
J: TRBJ2-7
D: -
V: TRBV6-2/TRBV6-3